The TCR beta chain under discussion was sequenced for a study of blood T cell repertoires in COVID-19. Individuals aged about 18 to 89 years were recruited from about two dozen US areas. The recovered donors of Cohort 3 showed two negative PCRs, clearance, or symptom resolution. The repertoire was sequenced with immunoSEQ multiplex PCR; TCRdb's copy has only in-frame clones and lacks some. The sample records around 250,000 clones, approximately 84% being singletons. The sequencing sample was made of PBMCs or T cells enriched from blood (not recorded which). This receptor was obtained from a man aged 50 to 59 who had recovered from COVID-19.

This CDR3 reads CASSRGVRGGNTEAFF. The CDR3, as DNA: TGTGCCAGCAGCCGAGGTGTCAGGGGTGGGAACACTGAAGCTTTCTTT. The chain recombines TRBV7-9 with TRBJ1-1; maybe TRBD1 (6 bases). The ends were cut back, 5 bases at V and 1 base at J, with 17 bases in the middle. CDR1 SEHNR and CDR2 FQNEAQ come from the germline V gene (reference sequence). CDR3 length: 16 amino acids.